This T cell receptor (beta chain) comes out of a study of T cells in Graves' hyperthyroidism and ophthalmopathy. Study overall: Peripheral blood specimens were obtained at initial diagnosis, prior to any treatment.

Absence of ophthalmopathy progression within 18 months defined stable Graves' hyperthyroidism. Lactation, pregnancy, other autoimmune disease or uncontrolled infection led to exclusion of patients. About this clonotype itself: The antigen remains unidentified.

What was amplified from RNA transcripts were TCR beta CDR3 regions. TCR CDR3 underwent first-round RT-PCR with the HTBI primer set. TCRdb analysed the multiplex PCR reads with MiXCR anew, one entry per CDR3 protein. The sample includes 550,000 to 800,000 distinct CDR3 sequences, 17% seen only once; the top ten take about 14%. V lost 0 bases and J lost 0, with 17 bases in between. This CDR3 has 18 residues. CDR1 and CDR2 from the germline V gene are SGHVS and FQNEAQ. Points from the study as a whole: Blood also showed most of the thyroid clonotypes that were expanded above 0.001.

The chain employs TRBV7-8 and TRBJ1-1, with D possibly being TRBD1 (5 bases). The clonotype was recovered from a man aged 50-60 years with Graves' hyperthyroidism. Sequencing input: blood. The CDR3 DNA follows: TGTGCCAGCAGCTTAGCTCGGGAGGGGCGAAGGATGAACACTGAAGCTTTCTTT. Its protein product is CASSLAREGRRMNTEAFF.